This T cell receptor (beta chain) was sequenced in a study of blood T cell repertoires in COVID-19. Looking at the study overall: From T cells, B-cell-depleted T cells, or PBMCs came the material, which was cDNA or gDNA.

Germline V gives CDR1 SGDLS, CDR2 YYNGEE. This CDR3 is built from 13 residues. The J segment lost 6 bases and the V segment lost 0 bases, leaving 1 base of the junction unmatched. This clone was seen a few times. Study processing details: Amplification of reference gene primers was used by the study to estimate nucleated cell counts. The method was immunoSEQ multiplex PCR; TCRdb's version includes in-frame clones alone and lacks a portion of them. That table gives V, J and clone size, and the DNA gave D and trimming. This table has about 220,000 clones, 65% to 85% appearing once. The sequencing input was peripheral blood. This receptor was taken from a human donor in a cohort sampled during active COVID-19. The chain couples TRBV9 to TRBJ1-2; 8 nucleotides align to TRBD1. The CDR3 loop reads CASSVETGDGYTF. The CDR3 bases are TGTGCCAGCAGCGTAGAGACAGGGGATGGCTACACCTTC.